This T cell receptor (beta chain) was identified during a study of type 1 regulatory T cells. The wider study: An in vitro protocol generated T-allo10, a Tr1-enriched, alloantigen-specific CD4 T cell product.

With V trimmed by 0 bases and J by 6 bases, 0 bases remained unmatched. The germline CDR1 and CDR2 sequences are SGHRS and YFSETQ. CDR3 length equals 13 residues. This clonotype was seen a few times. TCRdb passed the reads through MiXCR, listing each CDR3 protein once. Of about 97,000 distinct CDR3 sequences in the sample, roughly 31% were seen once. The sequence derives from a human donor in good health. The sample taken for sequencing was CD4+ T cells, either the whole sample or a sorted fraction (not recorded which). This chain links TRBV5-1 with TRBJ2-1; 7 bases fit TRBD2. The CDR3 region is CASSLGTSNEQFF. The CDR3 DNA reads TGCGCCAGCAGCTTGGGGACTAGCAATGAGCAGTTCTTC. Full variable domain (remainder filled in from reference TRBV5-1 and TRBJ2-1): KAGVTQTPRYLIKTRGQQVTLSCSPISGHRSVSWYQQTPGQGLQFLFEYFSETQRNKGNFPGRFSGRQFSNSRSEMNVSTLELGDSALYLCASSLGTSNEQFFGPGTRLTVL.